These 27 T cell receptor beta chains were all obtained from the same sample, sequenced in a study of blood T cell repertoires in COVID-19. Libraries were prepared by immunoSEQ multiplex PCR; TCRdb keeps only in-frame clonotypes and omits some of them. The data hold approximately 260,000 clones, with roughly 84% observed a single time. Sequencing was performed on peripheral blood. The receptor set was obtained from a woman aged 40 to 50 who had recovered from COVID-19.

This clone appeared once. The gene calls are TRBV2 and TRBJ2-3, with 9 bases that match TRBD1. Trimming took 3 bases from V and 0 from J; bases not matched to a gene: 7. The CDR3 contains 17 residues. Looked up from germline, CDR1 is SNHLY and CDR2 is FYNNEI. CDR3 protein: CASSDGVQGASTDTQYF. The CDR3 coding sequence is TGTGCCAGCAGTGACGGGGTACAGGGGGCTAGCACAGATACGCAGTATTTT.

The chain joins TRBV10-3 to TRBJ1-6; D unclear. Trimming removed 2 bases at V and 8 bases at J, with 13 bases between. Germline loops: CDR1 ENHRY, CDR2 SYGVKD. The CDR3 loop spans 15 amino acids. The CDR3 spells CAISETLLSDSPLHF. CDR3 DNA sequence: TGTGCCATCAGTGAGACACTATTGAGTGATTCACCCCTCCACTTT.

The gene calls are TRBV21-1 and TRBJ2-7; the table names TRBD1, a call not compared with the DNA. TRBV21-1 corresponds to a pseudogene. This CDR3 has 15 amino acids. The CDR3 spells CASSLRTGIEGEQYF. CDR3 coding DNA: TGTGCCAGCAGCTTACGGACAGGTATTGAGGGGGAGCAGTACTTC.

The gene calls are TRBV5-1 and TRBJ2-5, with 10 positions matching TRBD2. The V segment lost 4 bases and the J segment 1 base; nucleotides outside the gene matches: 10. There are 17 residues in the CDR3. Germline V CDR1 and CDR2: SGHRS, YFSETQ. This CDR3 reads CASSPSWSGGAQETQYF. CDR3 DNA: TGCGCCAGCAGCCCCTCATGGAGCGGGGGGGCCCAAGAGACCCAGTACTTC.

The rearrangement uses TRBV7-9 and TRBJ2-5; TRBD2 matches 7 bases. The junction had 14 bases not matched to a gene; V was cut back by 5 bases and J by 5 bases. The CDR3 has 16 residues. The germline V gene has CDR1 SEHNR and CDR2 FQNEAQ (reference sequence). The CDR3 is CASSGTRDYRSETQYF. DNA for the CDR3: TGTGCCAGCAGCGGCACCCGGGACTACCGATCGGAGACCCAGTACTTC. Full variable domain (remainder filled in from reference TRBV7-9 and TRBJ2-5): DTGVSQNPRHKITKRGQNVTFRCDPISEHNRLYWYRQTLGQGPEFLTYFQNEAQLEKSRLLSDRFSAERPKGSFSTLEIQRTEQGDSAMYLCASSGTRDYRSETQYFGPGTRLLVL.

This clone occurred a few times. The chain recombines TRBV20-1 with TRBJ2-1, with TRBD2 identical over 10 bases. This CDR3 comprises 16 residues. V trimming: 6 bases; J trimming: 9 bases; junction bases outside the gene matches: 17. In germline, CDR1 is DFQATT, CDR2 SNEGSKA (reference sequence). This CDR3 is CSASKLLVAGGSEQFF. For the CDR3, the DNA is TGCAGTGCCAGTAAACTACTGGTAGCGGGAGGTAGTGAGCAGTTCTTC.

This chain connects TRBV28 to TRBJ2-7, with 13 bases identical to TRBD2. This CDR3 is 17 amino acids long. Germline values: CDR1 MDHEN, CDR2 SYDVKM. V shed 3 bases and J 0 bases; nucleotides not matched to a gene: 5. CDR3 in amino acids: CASSLGGTSGISYEQYF. The CDR3 region has the DNA TGTGCCAGCAGTTTGGGGGGGACTAGCGGGATCTCCTACGAGCAGTACTTC.

This clone has a handful of counts. The chain uses TRBV30 and TRBJ2-4; 9 nucleotides line up with TRBD2. Trimming took 1 base from V and 0 from J; bases not matched to a gene: 13. The CDR3 sequence is 19 residues long. CDR1 GTSNPN and CDR2 SVGIG come from the germline V gene (reference sequence). The CDR3 DNA follows: TGTGCCTGGAGTGGAGTAGCGGGGGACTCGAAACCAGCCAAAAACATTCAGTACTTC. Translating it yields CAWSGVAGDSKPAKNIQYF. Looking up the rest from reference TRBV30 and TRBJ2-4 gives the full variable domain: SQTIHQWPATLVQPVGSPLSLECTVEGTSNPNLYWYRQAAGRGLQLLFYSVGIGQISSEVPQNLSASRPQDRQFILSSKKLLLSDSGFYLCAWSGVAGDSKPAKNIQYFGAGTRLSVL.

The chain has TRBV6-2 or TRBV6-3 and TRBJ1-5; D is perhaps TRBD1 (6 bases). The V gene lost 4 bases and the J gene lost 6 bases, with 16 bases spanning the gap. The germline V gene encodes CDR1 MNHEY and CDR2 SVGEGT. This CDR3 is built from 15 residues. In nucleotides, the CDR3 is TGTGCCAGCAGTTCCATGACAGGTATCGGTCAGCCCCAGCATTTT. This sequence encodes CASSSMTGIGQPQHF.

The chain has TRBV28 and TRBJ1-3; 11 positions match TRBD1. CDR1 is MDHEN, CDR2 SYDVKM, per germline. The CDR3 consists of 18 residues. V lost 5 bases and J lost 3; bases outside the gene matches: 12. The chain's CDR3 is CASSPTFGQGARGNTIYF. The CDR3 coding sequence is TGTGCCAGCAGTCCGACCTTCGGACAGGGGGCGCGTGGAAACACCATATATTTT.

J is TRBJ1-1 and V is TRBV27; 10 nucleotides match TRBD1. This CDR3 comprises 16 residues. Looked up from germline, CDR1 is MNHEY and CDR2 is SMNVEV (reference sequence). V gave up 7 bases and J gave up 5 bases; unmatched junction bases: 13. The CDR3 sequence: CASKPGQGYLDTEAFF. In DNA form, the CDR3 reads TGTGCCAGCAAGCCGGGACAGGGGTATTTGGATACTGAAGCTTTCTTT.

The genes are TRBV6-5 and TRBJ1-6; 8 nucleotides match TRBD1. This CDR3 has 15 residues. The germline V gene encodes CDR1 MNHEY and CDR2 SVGAGI. The J segment lost 8 bases and the V segment lost 6 bases, leaving 9 bases of the junction unmatched. Here the CDR3 reads CASSRRQGRDSPLHF. CDR3 sequence (DNA): TGTGCCAGCAGCCGCCGACAGGGGAGGGATTCACCCCTCCACTTT.

V usage is TRBV4-3 and J usage is TRBJ2-3, with D possibly TRBD2 on 7 matching bases. Germline V gene sequence: CDR1 LGHNA, CDR2 YSLEER. V lost 1 base and J 0 bases, leaving 20 bases between the germline ends. CDR3 length: 19 amino acids. Here the CDR3 reads CASSQVRARGTSSTDTQYF. CDR3 DNA: TGCGCCAGCAGCCAAGTCCGGGCGCGGGGGACATCTAGCACAGATACGCAGTATTTT.

The genes are TRBV19 and TRBJ2-3; possibly TRBD2 for D (6 bases). Germline V CDR1 and CDR2: LNHDA, SQIVND (reference sequence). Trimming left V 6 bases short and J 0 bases short, with 7 bases between. The CDR3 sequence is 13 residues long. CDR3 in DNA: TGTGCCAGTAGAAGCGGGAGCACAGATACGCAGTATTTT. It codes for CASRSGSTDTQYF. The full variable domain, in which reference TRBV19 and TRBJ2-3 provide the parts outside the CDR3, is DGGITQSPKYLFRKEGQNVTLSCEQNLNHDAMYWYRQDPGQGLRLIYYSQIVNDFQKGDIAEGYSVSREKKESFPLTVTSAQKNPTAFYLCASRSGSTDTQYFGPGTRLTVL.

The chain joins TRBV4-3 to TRBJ1-6; D remains ambiguous. Germline V gives CDR1 LGHNA, CDR2 YSLEER. Trimming stripped 2 bases from V and 9 bases from J, with 11 bases between. This CDR3 comprises 14 residues. CDR3 in DNA: TGCGCCAGCAGCCAACTCCCGGGGAGTTCACCCCTCCACTTT. Amino acid sequence: CASSQLPGSSPLHF.

The V and J genes are TRBV15 and TRBJ2-1, with D possibly being TRBD2 (5 bases). Germline assignment: CDR1 LNHNV and CDR2 YYDKDF (reference sequence). Trimming cost V 6 bases and J 9 bases, with 15 bases left between them. The CDR3 length is 13 residues. In nucleotides, the CDR3 is TGTGCCACCAGTAAGGAGCTAGCTGGTGAGCAGTTCTTC. Translation gives CATSKELAGEQFF.

This rearrangement joins TRBV7-9 to TRBJ2-7; no clear D. The CDR3 has 12 amino acids. Germline assignment: CDR1 SEHNR and CDR2 FQNEAQ (reference sequence). Deletions cut 6 bases from V and 0 bases from J, with 6 bases between. The CDR3 DNA follows: TGTGCCAGCAGTCCGAGCTCCTACGAGCAGTACTTC. Protein sequence: CASSPSSYEQYF.

The chain uses TRBV7-8 and TRBJ2-4; perhaps TRBD1 as D (5 bases). CDR1 is SGHVS and CDR2 is FQNEAQ in the germline V gene. V was pared by 5 bases and J by 8 bases, with 13 bases between. CDR3 length equals 13 residues. The CDR3 bases are TGTGCCAGCAGCCGATCAGGGAAGGACATTCAGTACTTC. Translating it yields CASSRSGKDIQYF. The whole variable domain, remainder taken from reference TRBV7-8 and TRBJ2-4, is GAGVSQSPRYKVAKRGQDVALRCDPISGHVSLFWYQQALGQGPEFLTYFQNEAQLDKSGLPSDRFFAERPEGSVSTLKIQRTQQEDSAVYLCASSRSGKDIQYFGAGTRLSVL.

In its sample, this clone was seen once. V gene TRBV4-2 combines with J gene TRBJ2-1; TRBD1 agrees at 9 bases. Per the germline V gene, CDR1 is LGHNA and CDR2 is YNFKEQ. The CDR3 spans 16 residues. Trimming cost V 3 bases and J 2 bases; bases outside gene matches: 5. The CDR3 sequence is CASSHEQGAAYNEQFF. In DNA, the CDR3 is TGTGCCAGCAGCCACGAACAGGGGGCCGCCTACAATGAGCAGTTCTTC.

V usage is TRBV20-1 and J usage is TRBJ1-2; no clear D gene. CDR3 length equals 12 residues. Trimming removed 3 bases at V and 3 bases at J, with 8 bases between. Germline V CDR1 and CDR2: DFQATT, SNEGSKA (reference sequence). CDR3 nucleotides: TGCAGTGCTAGTAAACAGCACTATGGCTACACCTTC. It encodes CSASKQHYGYTF.

The J gene is TRBJ1-6, the V gene TRBV10-3, with 7 bases identical to TRBD1. The CDR3 has 17 residues. With V trimmed by 0 bases and J by 7 bases, 9 bases remained unmatched. Germline CDR1 and CDR2: ENHRY and SYGVKD. CDR3 sequence (DNA): TGTGCCATCAGTGAGTCGACCGGCAGGGGGTTCAATTCACCCCTCCACTTT. Its translation: CAISESTGRGFNSPLHF.

V and J are TRBV5-4 and TRBJ2-7, with D possibly matching TRBD2 (5 bases). This CDR3 comprises 14 residues. Germline-derived CDR1 and CDR2 are SGHNT and YYREEE (reference sequence). V lost 4 bases, J lost 6 bases, and 17 bases lay in between. The CDR3 sequence is CASSPSLGGSEQYF. The CDR3 DNA is TGTGCCAGCAGCCCCTCCCTTGGCGGGTCCGAGCAGTACTTC.

The chain couples TRBV6-1 to TRBJ2-6; 8 bases align to TRBD1. Per the germline V gene, CDR1 is MNHNS and CDR2 is SASEGT. The CDR3 totals 19 residues. J gave up 0 bases and V 1 base, and 8 bases lay outside the gene matches. In nucleotides, the CDR3 is TGTGCCAGCAGTGAAGTGCCGACAGGGGTATTCTCTGGGGCCAACGTCCTGACTTTC. It codes for CASSEVPTGVFSGANVLTF.

The DNA for the CDR3 is TGTGCCAGCAGTCTGGGGCGGGAATACAATGAGCAGTTCTTC. This codes for CASSLGREYNEQFF. This rearrangement joins TRBV7-2 to TRBJ2-1; perhaps TRBD2 as D (6 bases). This CDR3 spans 14 amino acids. Germline values: CDR1 SGHTA, CDR2 FQGNSA. Trimming removed 6 bases from V and 4 bases from J, with 13 bases in between.

For this clone: The sample has other DNA sequences that encode this CDR3 too. This sequence joins TRBV7-9 and TRBJ2-5; 10 nucleotides align to TRBD2. There are 14 residues in the CDR3. Germline V gene data show CDR1 as SEHNR and CDR2 as FQNEAQ (reference sequence). V trimming: 6 bases; J trimming: 6 bases; junction bases outside the gene matches: 7. CDR3 amino acids: CASSPSGGAKTQYF. Here the CDR3 DNA reads TGTGCCAGCAGTCCCAGCGGGGGGGCAAAGACCCAGTACTTC.

The chain joins TRBV5-6 to TRBJ2-7; 8 nucleotides align to TRBD1. The CDR3 totals 14 residues. CDR1 and CDR2 (germline): SGHDT, YYEEEE. V shed 3 bases and J 4 bases; nucleotides not matched to a gene: 6. CDR3 region: CASSSTGVWYEQYF. Written as DNA, the CDR3 is TGTGCCAGCAGCTCGACAGGGGTATGGTACGAGCAGTACTTC.

This chain joins TRBV11-1 and TRBJ1-5; D ambiguous. V was trimmed by 3 bases and J by 2 bases, leaving 5 bases between them. The CDR3 runs 13 residues. Per the germline V gene, CDR1 is SGHAT and CDR2 is FQDESV (reference sequence). This CDR3 reads CASSFRGNQPQHF. CDR3 sequence (DNA): TGTGCCAGCAGCTTTCGGGGCAATCAGCCCCAGCATTTT.